Included here is one T cell receptor beta chain sequence, with context. Authors of the study amplified TCR beta CDR3 regions from RNA transcripts. HTBI primers were employed in a first-round RT-PCR of the TCR CDR3. TCRdb ran MiXCR on the multiplex PCR reads and lists one entry per CDR3 protein. The sample lists more than 600,000 distinct CDR3 sequences, about a sixth seen once, with roughly 8% in the top ten. The sample belongs to a study of T cells in Graves' hyperthyroidism and ophthalmopathy. Germline loops: CDR1 SGHKS, CDR2 YYEKEE (reference sequence). V was pared by 1 base and J by 2 bases, with 8 bases between. The CDR3 sequence is 14 residues long.

V is TRBV5-5 and J is TRBJ2-3; D is unresolved. The origin of this receptor is a man in his late teens or twenties with Graves' hyperthyroidism. Sample: blood. As DNA, the CDR3 is TGTGCCAGCAGCTTGTTGAGACACACAGATACGCAGTATTTT. This encodes CASSLLRHTDTQYF.